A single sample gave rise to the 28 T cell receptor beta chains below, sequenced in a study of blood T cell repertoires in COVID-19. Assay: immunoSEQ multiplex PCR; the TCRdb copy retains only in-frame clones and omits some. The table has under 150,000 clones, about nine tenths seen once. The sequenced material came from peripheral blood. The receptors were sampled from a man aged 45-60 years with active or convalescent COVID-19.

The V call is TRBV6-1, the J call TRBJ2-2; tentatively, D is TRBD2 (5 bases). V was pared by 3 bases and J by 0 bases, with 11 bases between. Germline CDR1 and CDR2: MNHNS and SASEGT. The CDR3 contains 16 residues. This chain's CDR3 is CASSDLPAANTGELFF. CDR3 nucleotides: TGTGCCAGCAGTGATTTACCAGCGGCGAACACCGGGGAGCTGTTTTTT.

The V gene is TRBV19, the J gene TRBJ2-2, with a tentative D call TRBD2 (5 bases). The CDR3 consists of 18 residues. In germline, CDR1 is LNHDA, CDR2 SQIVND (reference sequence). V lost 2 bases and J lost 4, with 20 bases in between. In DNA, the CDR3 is TGTGCCAGTAGTATAAATAGGGAGAGCTCCGAAAGCACCGGGGAGCTGTTTTTT. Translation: CASSINRESSESTGELFF.

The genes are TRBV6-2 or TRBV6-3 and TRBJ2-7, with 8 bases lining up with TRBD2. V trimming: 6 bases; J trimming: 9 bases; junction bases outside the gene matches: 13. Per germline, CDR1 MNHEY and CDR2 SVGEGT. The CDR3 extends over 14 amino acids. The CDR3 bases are TGTGCCAGCAGGCCTACTAGCGGCTACCGGTGGCAGTACTTC. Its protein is CASRPTSGYRWQYF.

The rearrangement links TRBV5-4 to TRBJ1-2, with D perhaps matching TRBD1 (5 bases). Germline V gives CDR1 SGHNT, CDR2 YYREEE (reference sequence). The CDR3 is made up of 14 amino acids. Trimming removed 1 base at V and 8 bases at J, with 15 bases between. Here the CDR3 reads CASSLPAGVGGYTF. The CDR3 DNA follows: TGTGCCAGCAGCTTGCCTGCGGGGGTAGGAGGCTACACCTTC. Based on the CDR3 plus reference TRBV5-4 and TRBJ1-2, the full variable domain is ETGVTQSPTHLIKTRGQQVTLRCSSQSGHNTVSWYQQALGQGPQFIFQYYREEENGRGNFPPRFSGLQFPNYSSELNVNALELDDSALYLCASSLPAGVGGYTFGSGTRLTVV.

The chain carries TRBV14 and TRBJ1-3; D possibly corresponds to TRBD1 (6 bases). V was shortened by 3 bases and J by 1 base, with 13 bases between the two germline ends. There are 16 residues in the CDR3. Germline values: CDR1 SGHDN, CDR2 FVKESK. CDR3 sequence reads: CASSQSTGPSGNTIYF. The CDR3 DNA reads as TGTGCCAGCAGCCAGTCTACAGGGCCTTCTGGAAACACCATATATTTT.

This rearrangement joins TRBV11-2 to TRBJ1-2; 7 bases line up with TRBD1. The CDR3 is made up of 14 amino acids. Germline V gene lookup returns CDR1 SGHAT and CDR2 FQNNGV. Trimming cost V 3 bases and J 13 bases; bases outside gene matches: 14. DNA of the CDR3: TGTGCCAGCAGCTTTGACGGTCTGAGGGGGCCTAGCACCTTC. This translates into CASSFDGLRGPSTF.

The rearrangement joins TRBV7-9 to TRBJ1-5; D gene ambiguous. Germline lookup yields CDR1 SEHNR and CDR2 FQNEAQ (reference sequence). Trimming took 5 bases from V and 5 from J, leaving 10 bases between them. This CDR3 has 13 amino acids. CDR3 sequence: CASSRSRDQPQHF. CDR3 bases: TGTGCCAGCAGCCGGTCGAGGGATCAGCCCCAGCATTTT.

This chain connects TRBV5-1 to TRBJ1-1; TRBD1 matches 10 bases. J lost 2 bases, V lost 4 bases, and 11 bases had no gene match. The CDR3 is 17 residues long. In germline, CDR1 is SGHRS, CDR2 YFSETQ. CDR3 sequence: CASSLLTGGNSNTEAFF. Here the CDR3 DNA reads TGCGCCAGCAGCCTATTGACAGGGGGCAATTCCAACACTGAAGCTTTCTTT. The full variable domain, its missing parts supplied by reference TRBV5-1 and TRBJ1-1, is KAGVTQTPRYLIKTRGQQVTLSCSPISGHRSVSWYQQTPGQGLQFLFEYFSETQRNKGNFPGRFSGRQFSNSRSEMNVSTLELGDSALYLCASSLLTGGNSNTEAFFGQGTRLTVV.

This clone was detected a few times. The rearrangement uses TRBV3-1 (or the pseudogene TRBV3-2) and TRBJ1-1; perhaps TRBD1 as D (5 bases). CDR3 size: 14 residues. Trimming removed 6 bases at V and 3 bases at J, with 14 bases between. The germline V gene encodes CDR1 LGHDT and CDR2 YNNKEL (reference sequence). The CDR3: CASRRHRGDTEAFF. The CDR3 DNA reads TGTGCCAGCAGGCGACATCGGGGGGACACTGAAGCTTTCTTT.

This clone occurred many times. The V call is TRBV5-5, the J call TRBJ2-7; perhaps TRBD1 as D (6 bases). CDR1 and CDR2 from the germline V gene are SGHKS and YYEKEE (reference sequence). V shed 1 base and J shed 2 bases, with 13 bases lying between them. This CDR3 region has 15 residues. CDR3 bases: TGTGCCAGCAGCTTGTTTATAGGGACACCCTACGAGCAGTACTTC. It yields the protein CASSLFIGTPYEQYF. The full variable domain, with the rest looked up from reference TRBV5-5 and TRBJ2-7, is DAGVTQSPTHLIKTRGQQVTLRCSPISGHKSVSWYQQVLGQGPQFIFQYYEKEERGRGNFPDRFSARQFPNYSSELNVNALLLGDSALYLCASSLFIGTPYEQYFGPGTRLTVT.

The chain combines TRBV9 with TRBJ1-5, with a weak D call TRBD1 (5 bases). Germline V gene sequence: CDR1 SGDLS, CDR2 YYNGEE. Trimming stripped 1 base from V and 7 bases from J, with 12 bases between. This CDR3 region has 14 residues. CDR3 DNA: TGTGCCAGCAGCGTACAGGGTATGGGGCAGCCCCAGCATTTT. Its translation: CASSVQGMGQPQHF.

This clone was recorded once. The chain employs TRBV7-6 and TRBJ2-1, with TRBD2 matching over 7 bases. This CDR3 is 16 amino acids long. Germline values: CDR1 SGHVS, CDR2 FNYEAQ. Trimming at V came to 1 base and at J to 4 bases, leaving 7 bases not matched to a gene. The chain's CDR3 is CASSLVSSGTYNEQFF. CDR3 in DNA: TGTGCCAGCAGCTTAGTATCTAGCGGCACATACAATGAGCAGTTCTTC.

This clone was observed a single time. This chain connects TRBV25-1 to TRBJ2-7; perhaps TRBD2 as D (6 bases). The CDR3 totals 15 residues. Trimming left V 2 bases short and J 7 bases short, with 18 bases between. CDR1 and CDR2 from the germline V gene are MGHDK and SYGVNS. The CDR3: CASSEGVRAGREQYF. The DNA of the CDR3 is TGTGCCAGCAGTGAAGGGGTCAGAGCGGGTCGGGAGCAGTACTTC.

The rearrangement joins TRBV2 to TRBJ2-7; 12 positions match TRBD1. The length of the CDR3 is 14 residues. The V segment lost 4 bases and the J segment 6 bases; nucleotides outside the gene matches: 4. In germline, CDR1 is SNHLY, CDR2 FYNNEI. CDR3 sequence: CASSAGTGGVEQYF. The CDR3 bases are TGTGCCAGCAGTGCCGGGACAGGGGGCGTCGAGCAGTACTTC.

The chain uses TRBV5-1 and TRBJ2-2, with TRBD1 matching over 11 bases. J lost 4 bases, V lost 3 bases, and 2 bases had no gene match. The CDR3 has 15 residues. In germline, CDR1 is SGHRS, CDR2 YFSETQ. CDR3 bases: TGCGCCAGCAGCTGGGACAGGGGGATCACCGGGGAGCTGTTTTTT. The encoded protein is CASSWDRGITGELFF. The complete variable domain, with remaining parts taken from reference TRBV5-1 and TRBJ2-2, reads KAGVTQTPRYLIKTRGQQVTLSCSPISGHRSVSWYQQTPGQGLQFLFEYFSETQRNKGNFPGRFSGRQFSNSRSEMNVSTLELGDSALYLCASSWDRGITGELFFGEGSRLTVL.

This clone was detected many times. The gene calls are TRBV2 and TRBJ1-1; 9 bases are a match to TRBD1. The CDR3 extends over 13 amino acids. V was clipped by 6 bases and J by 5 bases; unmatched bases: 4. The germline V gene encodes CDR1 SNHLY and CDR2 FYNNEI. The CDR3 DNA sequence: TGTGCCAGCAGGGACAGGGGAAGAACTGAAGCTTTCTTT. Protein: CASRDRGRTEAFF. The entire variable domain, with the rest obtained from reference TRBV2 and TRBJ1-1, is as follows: EPEVTQTPSHQVTQMGQEVILRCVPISNHLYFYWYRQILGQKVEFLVSFYNNEISEKSEIFDDQFSVERPDGSNFTLKIRSTKLEDSAMYFCASRDRGRTEAFFGQGTRLTVV.

The CDR3 loop is CASSIEGGGYSYNEQFF. The CDR3, as DNA: TGTGCCAGTAGTATAGAAGGGGGAGGGTATTCCTACAATGAGCAGTTCTTC. The rearrangement links TRBV19 to TRBJ2-1; a possible D gene is TRBD2 (7 bases). V lost 0 bases, J lost 1 base, and 13 bases lay in between. Germline V CDR1 and CDR2: LNHDA, SQIVND (reference sequence). CDR3 length equals 17 residues.

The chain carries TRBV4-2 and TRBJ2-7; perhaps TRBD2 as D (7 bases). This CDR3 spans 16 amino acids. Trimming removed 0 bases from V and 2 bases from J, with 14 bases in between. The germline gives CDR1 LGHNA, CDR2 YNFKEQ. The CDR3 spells CASSQDSQGGTYEQYF. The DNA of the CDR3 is TGTGCCAGCAGCCAAGATTCACAGGGAGGGACCTACGAGCAGTACTTC.

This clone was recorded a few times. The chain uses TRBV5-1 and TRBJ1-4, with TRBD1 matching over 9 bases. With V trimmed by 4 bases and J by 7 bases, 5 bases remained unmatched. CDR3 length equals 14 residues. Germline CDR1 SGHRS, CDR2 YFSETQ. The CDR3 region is CASSPGQGGEKLFF. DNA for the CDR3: TGCGCCAGCAGCCCGGGACAGGGTGGTGAAAAACTGTTTTTT. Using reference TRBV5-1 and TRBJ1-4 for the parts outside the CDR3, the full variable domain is KAGVTQTPRYLIKTRGQQVTLSCSPISGHRSVSWYQQTPGQGLQFLFEYFSETQRNKGNFPGRFSGRQFSNSRSEMNVSTLELGDSALYLCASSPGQGGEKLFFGSGTQLSVL.

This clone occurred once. The CDR3 nucleotides are TGCGCCAGCAGCCAGAGGACAGGGGATCCTGAAGCTTTCTTT. Protein product: CASSQRTGDPEAFF. The chain combines TRBV4-3 with TRBJ1-1, with 9 bases identical to TRBD1. CDR1 and CDR2 (germline): LGHNA, YSLEER. CDR3 length equals 14 residues. V lost 3 bases and J lost 6; bases outside the gene matches: 5.

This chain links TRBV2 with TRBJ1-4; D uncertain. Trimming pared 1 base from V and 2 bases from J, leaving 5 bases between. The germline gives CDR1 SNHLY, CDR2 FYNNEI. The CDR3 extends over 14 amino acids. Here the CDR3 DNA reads TGTGCCAGCAGTGAAGTTCGGACTAATGAAAAACTGTTTTTT. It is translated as CASSEVRTNEKLFF. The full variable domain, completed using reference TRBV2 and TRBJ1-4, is EPEVTQTPSHQVTQMGQEVILRCVPISNHLYFYWYRQILGQKVEFLVSFYNNEISEKSEIFDDQFSVERPDGSNFTLKIRSTKLEDSAMYFCASSEVRTNEKLFFGSGTQLSVL.

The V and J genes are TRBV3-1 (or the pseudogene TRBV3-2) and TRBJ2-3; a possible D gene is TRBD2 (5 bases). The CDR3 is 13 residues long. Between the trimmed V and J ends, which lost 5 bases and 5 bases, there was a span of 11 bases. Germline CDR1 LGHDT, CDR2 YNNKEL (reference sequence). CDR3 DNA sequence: TGTGCCAGCAGCGCGGAGCGGATAGATACGCAGTATTTT. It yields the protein CASSAERIDTQYF.

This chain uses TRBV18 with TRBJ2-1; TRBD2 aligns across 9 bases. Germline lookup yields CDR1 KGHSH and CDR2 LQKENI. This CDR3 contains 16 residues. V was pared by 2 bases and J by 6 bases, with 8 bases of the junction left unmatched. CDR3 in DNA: TGTGCCAGCTCACCAGGGGGCGGGAGGGCCGGCAATGAGCAGTTCTTC. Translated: CASSPGGGRAGNEQFF.

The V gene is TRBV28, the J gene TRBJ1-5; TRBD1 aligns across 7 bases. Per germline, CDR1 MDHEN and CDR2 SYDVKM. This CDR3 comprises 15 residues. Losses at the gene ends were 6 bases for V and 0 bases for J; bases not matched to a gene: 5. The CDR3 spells CASRRQGNSNQPQHF. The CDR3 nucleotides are TGTGCCAGCAGGAGACAGGGTAATAGCAATCAGCCCCAGCATTTT. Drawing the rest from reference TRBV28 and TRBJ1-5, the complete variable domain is DVKVTQSSRYLVKRTGEKVFLECVQDMDHENMFWYRQDPGLGLRLIYFSYDVKMKEKGDIPEGYSVSREKKERFSLILESASTNQTSMYLCASRRQGNSNQPQHFGDGTRLSIL.

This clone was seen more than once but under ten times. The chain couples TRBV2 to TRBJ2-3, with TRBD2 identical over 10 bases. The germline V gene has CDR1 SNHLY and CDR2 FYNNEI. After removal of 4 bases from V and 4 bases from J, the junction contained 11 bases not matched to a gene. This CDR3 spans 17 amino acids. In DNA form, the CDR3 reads TGTGCCAGCAGTGTGGGGACGCCTAGCGGGAGCCCAGATACGCAGTATTTT. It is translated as CASSVGTPSGSPDTQYF.

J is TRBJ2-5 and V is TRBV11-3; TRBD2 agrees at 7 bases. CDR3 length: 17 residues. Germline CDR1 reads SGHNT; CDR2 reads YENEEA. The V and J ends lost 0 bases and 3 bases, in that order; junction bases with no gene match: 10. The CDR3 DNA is TGTGCCAGCAGCTTAGATCGTTGGCGGGAGTTGAAAGAGACCCAGTACTTC. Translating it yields CASSLDRWRELKETQYF.

DNA of the CDR3: TGTGCCAGCCACAACCAAGAGACCCAGTACTTC. This codes for CASHNQETQYF. The rearrangement uses TRBV27 and TRBJ2-5; D is unclear. From germline, CDR1 is MNHEY and CDR2 SMNVEV (reference sequence). V gave up 8 bases and J gave up 0 bases, with 4 bases separating them. The CDR3 spans 11 residues.

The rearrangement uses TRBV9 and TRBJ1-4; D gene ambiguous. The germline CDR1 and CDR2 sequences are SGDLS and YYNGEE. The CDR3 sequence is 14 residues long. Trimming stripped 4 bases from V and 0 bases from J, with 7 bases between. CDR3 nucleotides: TGTGCCAGCAGCAGGACTGCAACTAATGAAAAACTGTTTTTT. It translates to CASSRTATNEKLFF.